Below are 20 T cell receptor beta chains sequenced from a single sample in a study of blood T cell repertoires in COVID-19. Sequencing used immunoSEQ multiplex PCR; TCRdb keeps in-frame clones, though not all of them. This table has 150,000 or so clones, approximately 80% appearing once. Sequenced input: peripheral blood. The source is a man in his sixties with active or convalescent COVID-19.

The V and J genes are TRBV28 and TRBJ2-7, with 11 bases identical to TRBD1. This CDR3 is built from 14 residues. Trimming at V came to 7 bases and at J to 4 bases, leaving 6 bases not matched to a gene. Germline values: CDR1 MDHEN, CDR2 SYDVKM. Written as DNA, the CDR3 is TGTGCCAGCAAGACCGGGACAGGGGGATACGAGCAGTACTTC. This gives the protein CASKTGTGGYEQYF. Full variable domain (remainder filled in from reference TRBV28 and TRBJ2-7): DVKVTQSSRYLVKRTGEKVFLECVQDMDHENMFWYRQDPGLGLRLIYFSYDVKMKEKGDIPEGYSVSREKKERFSLILESASTNQTSMYLCASKTGTGGYEQYFGPGTRLTVT.

The V and J genes are TRBV7-8 and TRBJ1-1, with unresolved D. Trimming pared 5 bases from V and 10 bases from J, leaving 14 bases between. CDR1 is SGHVS, CDR2 FQNEAQ, per germline. CDR3 length equals 12 residues. In DNA form, the CDR3 reads TGTGCCAGCAGCCCCCGGAGCACGGGAGCTTTCTTT. It specifies CASSPRSTGAFF. Combining the CDR3 with reference TRBV7-8 and TRBJ1-1 gives the whole variable domain GAGVSQSPRYKVAKRGQDVALRCDPISGHVSLFWYQQALGQGPEFLTYFQNEAQLDKSGLPSDRFFAERPEGSVSTLKIQRTQQEDSAVYLCASSPRSTGAFFGQGTRLTVV.

The gene calls are TRBV19 and TRBJ2-1; 7 nucleotides line up with TRBD2. The CDR3 spans 15 residues. With V trimmed by 5 bases and J by 8 bases, 12 bases remained unmatched. Per the germline V gene, CDR1 is LNHDA and CDR2 is SQIVND (reference sequence). The CDR3 sequence: CASSVSPGGIYEQFF. The CDR3 DNA sequence: TGTGCCAGTAGTGTCAGCCCGGGAGGTATTTATGAGCAGTTCTTC.

The chain uses TRBV2 and TRBJ1-5; 10 positions match TRBD1. This CDR3 region has 15 residues. V shed 4 bases and J 4 bases; nucleotides not matched to a gene: 4. Germline V gives CDR1 SNHLY, CDR2 FYNNEI. CDR3: CASSGGGQGNQPQHF. The CDR3 DNA sequence: TGTGCCAGCAGTGGAGGGGGACAGGGGAATCAGCCCCAGCATTTT.

There are a few counts of this clone. V and J are TRBV6-5 and TRBJ2-1, with D perhaps TRBD2 (6 bases). Looked up from germline, CDR1 is MNHEY and CDR2 is SVGAGI. Between the trimmed V and J ends, which lost 5 bases and 7 bases, there was a span of 12 bases. The CDR3 runs 13 residues. The CDR3 region is CASSNRLGNEQFF. In DNA form, the CDR3 reads TGTGCCAGCAGTAACAGACTAGGTAATGAGCAGTTCTTC.

The chain employs TRBV4-3 and TRBJ2-7; tentatively, D is TRBD1 (5 bases). Per the germline V gene, CDR1 is LGHNA and CDR2 is YSLEER. The CDR3 loop spans 13 amino acids. V was clipped by 4 bases and J by 0 bases, with 7 bases between them. CDR3 sequence reads: CASSLDISYEQYF. The CDR3 DNA is TGCGCCAGCAGCCTGGACATCTCCTACGAGCAGTACTTC.

The chain couples TRBV5-1 to TRBJ2-7, with 11 bases that match TRBD1. J lost 3 bases, V lost 4 bases, and 6 bases had no gene match. CDR1 and CDR2 from the germline V gene are SGHRS and YFSETQ. The CDR3 loop spans 15 amino acids. The CDR3 DNA is TGCGCCAGCAGCACGGGAGGGACAGGGGGCTACGAGCAGTACTTC. Its translation: CASSTGGTGGYEQYF.

This clone was recorded only once. This chain connects TRBV5-8 to TRBJ2-1, with 10 bases that match TRBD2. This CDR3 is built from 15 residues. Germline V gives CDR1 SGHTS, CDR2 YDEGEE. V trimming: 4 bases; J trimming: 3 bases; junction bases outside the gene matches: 4. Here the CDR3 DNA reads TGTGCCAGCAGCCAGGGACTAGCGATCTACAATGAGCAGTTCTTC. Translating gives CASSQGLAIYNEQFF.

The chain employs TRBV7-3 and TRBJ1-2; 8 positions match TRBD1. Germline lookup yields CDR1 SGHTA and CDR2 FQGTGA. Trimming cost V 5 bases and J 5 bases; bases outside gene matches: 7. This CDR3 contains 14 residues. CDR3 sequence (DNA): TGTGCCAGCAGCGAAAGACAGGGGACATATGGCTACACCTTC. Amino acid sequence: CASSERQGTYGYTF.

V usage is TRBV7-8 and J usage is TRBJ2-1; D unresolved. In germline, CDR1 is SGHVS, CDR2 FQNEAQ. V shed 5 bases and J shed 0 bases, with 14 bases lying between them. The CDR3 contains 16 residues. The CDR3 nucleotides read TGTGCCAGCAGCCCCCCTGGAAGGAGCTCCTACAATGAGCAGTTCTTC. As protein: CASSPPGRSSYNEQFF.

The chain uses TRBV29-1 and TRBJ1-2; D is undetermined. CDR1 SQVTM and CDR2 ANQGSEA come from the germline V gene. V lost 6 bases to trimming and J lost 7 bases, with 9 bases between them. This CDR3 region has 10 residues. CDR3 sequence: CSVEEGGYTF. CDR3 nucleotides: TGCAGCGTCGAGGAGGGTGGCTACACCTTC.

V usage is TRBV15 and J usage is TRBJ2-1; 8 bases agree with TRBD2. The germline CDR1 and CDR2 sequences are LNHNV and YYDKDF (reference sequence). The trim removed 8 bases at V and 7 bases at J, leaving 19 bases unmatched. This CDR3 region has 17 residues. In nucleotides, the CDR3 is TGTGCCACCGGCCCCTATATCCCCGGGACTAGGGATAATGAGCAGTTCTTC. Amino acids: CATGPYIPGTRDNEQFF.

The V call is TRBV19, the J call TRBJ2-7, with 12 bases aligning to TRBD1. CDR3 size: 15 residues. The junction had 8 bases not matched to a gene; V was cut back by 4 bases and J by 7 bases. Germline V gene lookup returns CDR1 LNHDA and CDR2 SQIVND (reference sequence). Here the CDR3 reads CASSTLGQGAQEQYF. CDR3 nucleotide sequence: TGTGCCAGTAGTACGCTGGGACAGGGGGCGCAAGAGCAGTACTTC.

The genes are TRBV9 and TRBJ2-7; 7 bases match TRBD2. The CDR3 has 15 residues. Trimming removed 4 bases from V and 6 bases from J; junction bases left unmatched: 13. CDR1 SGDLS and CDR2 YYNGEE come from the germline V gene. Here the CDR3 DNA reads TGTGCCAGCAGCCCCTTGAGCGGGGACGCCTTCGAGCAGTACTTC. Encoded protein: CASSPLSGDAFEQYF.

This rearrangement joins TRBV7-9 to TRBJ1-5; D is undetermined. The ends were cut back, 2 bases at V and 4 bases at J, with 18 bases in the middle. There are 17 residues in the CDR3. Germline lookup yields CDR1 SEHNR and CDR2 FQNEAQ (reference sequence). CDR3 coding DNA: TGTGCCAGCAGCTTATTCGTGCATGTGGCGGATAATCAGCCCCAGCATTTT. It specifies CASSLFVHVADNQPQHF.

In this sample, this clone turned up once. The chain couples TRBV6-1 to TRBJ1-5; no reliable D call. The CDR3 is 14 residues long. Germline lookup yields CDR1 MNHNS and CDR2 SASEGT. V shed 3 bases and J shed 2 bases, with 8 bases lying between them. The CDR3 sequence is CASSDGRGNQPQHF. DNA of the CDR3: TGTGCCAGCAGTGACGGTCGGGGCAATCAGCCCCAGCATTTT.

CDR3 DNA: TGTGCCAGCAGTTCTCTGGCCAGCGGCATATACGAGCAGTACTTC. It translates to CASSSLASGIYEQYF. The V gene is TRBV28, the J gene TRBJ2-7, with a possible D match to TRBD2 (5 bases). The V end was cut by 4 bases, the J end by 4 bases, with 17 bases between. The germline gives CDR1 MDHEN, CDR2 SYDVKM. There are 15 residues in the CDR3.

V and J are TRBV28 and TRBJ1-1; 7 bases are a match to TRBD1. This CDR3 spans 13 amino acids. V was clipped by 3 bases and J by 7 bases; unmatched bases: 5. Germline CDR1 MDHEN, CDR2 SYDVKM. CDR3 protein: CASSLTGTLEAFF. CDR3 in DNA: TGTGCCAGCAGTTTGACAGGGACCCTTGAAGCTTTCTTT.

This sequence joins TRBV9 and TRBJ1-4, with TRBD1 as a possible D gene (6 bases). The germline CDR1 and CDR2 sequences are SGDLS and YYNGEE. The ends were cut back, 2 bases at V and 7 bases at J, with 12 bases in the middle. This CDR3 spans 14 amino acids. The chain's CDR3 is CASSVSGGSEKLFF. CDR3 bases: TGTGCCAGCAGCGTCTCTGGGGGCTCTGAAAAACTGTTTTTT.

This clone was seen a handful of times. This chain links TRBV5-1 with TRBJ1-2; D uncertain. V lost 3 bases and J 5 bases, leaving 11 bases between the germline ends. This CDR3 spans 13 amino acids. CDR1 is SGHRS and CDR2 is YFSETQ in the germline V gene. This chain's CDR3 is CASSSGGLYGYTF. The DNA for the CDR3 is TGCGCCAGCAGCTCAGGAGGGTTGTATGGCTACACCTTC.